Listed here are 8 T cell receptor beta chains from one sample, sequenced in a study of shared clonotypes between healthy human individuals. Only in-frame clones appear in the TCRdb table, and some are missing; sequencing was by immunoSEQ multiplex PCR. The sample holds about 2.4 million clones; around 94% are singletons and the top ten take around 0.14%. Sequencing was carried out using naive CD4+ T cells sorted from blood. As to subset: CD45RA+ positively selected. Receptors originate from a man aged 18 to 35 in good health.

The V gene is TRBV7-2, the J gene TRBJ1-2; 9 bases map to TRBD1. After removal of 1 base from V and 7 bases from J, the junction contained 4 bases not matched to a gene. The CDR3 spans 14 residues. CDR1 and CDR2 (germline): SGHTA, FQGNSA. CDR3 region: CASSLEQGAFGYTF. CDR3 nucleotides: TGTGCCAGCAGCTTAGAACAGGGGGCTTTTGGCTACACCTTC.

This clone has more than one count but fewer than ten. The chain links TRBV5-8 to TRBJ1-1, with 7 bases fitting TRBD1. J was trimmed by 2 bases and V by 4 bases; bases with no gene match: 2. Germline V CDR1 and CDR2: SGHTS, YDEGEE. CDR3 length: 13 residues. CDR3 sequence: CASSRTGNTEAFF. The CDR3 nucleotides are TGTGCCAGCAGCAGGACAGGCAACACTGAAGCTTTCTTT.

The chain is built from TRBV14 and TRBJ2-1; D is unclear. Trimming left V 4 bases short and J 6 bases short, with 10 bases between. The CDR3 contains 13 residues. CDR1 and CDR2 from the germline V gene are SGHDN and FVKESK. CDR3 bases: TGTGCCAGCAGCCTGTACCACAGCAATGAGCAGTTCTTC. It codes for CASSLYHSNEQFF.

In its sample, this clone was seen once. The chain has TRBV10-3 and TRBJ2-7; D might be TRBD1 (6 bases). V was trimmed by 10 bases and J by 0 bases, leaving 10 bases between them. The CDR3 totals 12 residues. Germline assignment: CDR1 ENHRY and CDR2 SYGVKD. Here the CDR3 reads CATGTPSYEQYF. CDR3 bases: TGTGCCACCGGGACACCCTCCTACGAGCAGTACTTC.

The chain is built from TRBV10-3 and TRBJ2-7, with TRBD2 matching 7 bases. Germline V gene lookup returns CDR1 ENHRY and CDR2 SYGVKD. The CDR3 consists of 14 residues. With 8 bases clipped from V and 6 bases from J, the junction kept 13 bases outside the gene matches. In DNA, the CDR3 is TGTGCCATCTCCGGCGGGAGCCAATCTCGCGAGCAGTACTTC. This codes for CAISGGSQSREQYF.

This chain uses TRBV5-6 with TRBJ2-5; 10 bases agree with TRBD2. Trimming took 0 bases from V and 4 from J; bases not matched to a gene: 6. Germline loops: CDR1 SGHDT, CDR2 YYEEEE. The CDR3 consists of 16 residues. The CDR3 bases are TGTGCCAGCAGCTTGGCCAGCGGGGGGGCCTTAGAGACCCAGTACTTC. This gives the protein CASSLASGGALETQYF.

The chain has TRBV6-4 and TRBJ1-2, with D tentatively TRBD1 (6 bases). The ends were cut back, 0 bases at V and 8 bases at J, with 16 bases in the middle. This CDR3 region has 15 residues. CDR1 is MRHNA, CDR2 SNTAGT, per germline. The CDR3 sequence: CASSDSSRGEYGYTF. The CDR3 DNA reads as TGTGCCAGCAGTGACTCGTCCAGGGGTGAATACGGCTACACCTTC.

About this clone itself: Other DNA sequences of this sample code for an identical CDR3. The V and J genes are TRBV6-1 and TRBJ1-2; D remains unclear. CDR1 and CDR2 from the germline V gene are MNHNS and SASEGT. The germline V and J ends were trimmed by 3 bases and 7 bases, with 3 bases remaining between them. The CDR3 totals 10 residues. This CDR3 reads CASSESGYTF. The CDR3 DNA is TGTGCCAGCAGTGAGAGTGGCTACACCTTC.